This TCR beta chain originates from a study of CD8+CD57+ T cells in acquired aplastic anemia. Study-wide context: Recorded DNA amounts for sorted CD4+ and CD8+ cells had an average of roughly 3.4 ug. General study results and limits: Patients showed no significant difference from controls in CD8+ Simpson's diversity.

It was genomic DNA that served as the template for profiling TCR beta VDJ and CDR3. TCRdb analysed the reads with MiXCR anew, one entry per CDR3 protein. The repertoire includes about 200,000 distinct CDR3 sequences, roughly two thirds of them detected once, and roughly 50% sits in the top ten. This clonotype was observed a few times. Its antigen is as yet unknown. Per germline, CDR1 KGHDR and CDR2 SFDVKD. The CDR3 runs 14 residues. The V and J ends lost 5 bases and 5 bases respectively, with 15 bases between them. Selection for sequencing was limited to patients who had shown CD8+CD57+ cell expansion by flow cytometry. All patients were therapy-naive when blood was sampled.

This clonotype was sampled from a human donor with aplastic anemia. The gene calls are TRBV24-1 and TRBJ2-7, with D possibly being TRBD1 (6 bases). The sample taken for sequencing was sorted CD4+, CD8+, or CD8+CD57+ T cells (not recorded which) from PBMCs. The CDR3 here is CATSGLDSRHEQYF. CDR3 nucleotide sequence: TGTGCCACCAGTGGCCTGGACAGCCGTCACGAGCAGTACTTC.